These 6 T cell receptor beta chains were all obtained from the same sample, sequenced in a study of cytomegalovirus exposure and HLA in healthy donors. Assay: immunoSEQ multiplex PCR; the TCRdb copy retains only in-frame clones and omits some. The data hold about 200,000 clones, with more than 75% observed a single time. What was sequenced was PBMCs. The receptors originated from a woman aged 18-29 years in good health and CMV-seropositive.

This clone has only one observation. The V and J genes are TRBV4-1 and TRBJ1-2; 10 bases are a match to TRBD1. Germline CDR1 MGHRA, CDR2 YSYEKL. The CDR3 has 16 amino acids. V trimming: 2 bases; J trimming: 5 bases; junction bases outside the gene matches: 8. CDR3 protein: CASSQPLDRGLYGYTF. Written as DNA, the CDR3 is TGCGCCAGCAGCCAACCACTTGACAGGGGGCTGTATGGCTACACCTTC.

V gene TRBV11-2 combines with J gene TRBJ2-1; a possible D gene is TRBD2 (7 bases). Trimming pared 1 base from V and 3 bases from J, leaving 16 bases between. The germline V gene has CDR1 SGHAT and CDR2 FQNNGV. The CDR3 is made up of 17 amino acids. The CDR3, as DNA: TGTGCCAGCAGCTTAGGAGGGGGTCTAGCGGTCTACAATGAGCAGTTCTTC. As protein: CASSLGGGLAVYNEQFF.

The V call is TRBV5-1, the J call TRBJ2-2, with 11 bases identical to TRBD2. The CDR3 runs to 17 residues. V was pared by 1 base and J by 3 bases, with 5 bases of the junction left unmatched. Germline CDR1 is SGHRS and CDR2 is YFSETQ. CDR3 sequence: CASSLPLAGVHTGELFF. As DNA, the CDR3 is TGCGCCAGCAGCTTGCCACTAGCGGGAGTTCACACCGGGGAGCTGTTTTTT.

The chain has TRBV9 and TRBJ2-2; D unclear. The V end lost 3 bases, the J end lost 0 bases, and 6 bases lay between the germline ends. Germline CDR1 is SGDLS and CDR2 is YYNGEE. The CDR3 extends over 14 amino acids. CDR3: CASSARPNTGELFF. The CDR3 DNA sequence: TGTGCCAGCAGCGCGAGGCCGAACACCGGGGAGCTGTTTTTT. Full variable domain (remainder filled in from reference TRBV9 and TRBJ2-2): DSGVTQTPKHLITATGQRVTLRCSPRSGDLSVYWYQQSLDQGLQFLIQYYNGEERAKGNILERFSAQQFPDLHSELNLSSLELGDSALYFCASSARPNTGELFFGEGSRLTVL.

The chain carries TRBV6-1 and TRBJ2-3, with D perhaps TRBD2 (5 bases). Germline CDR1 is MNHNS and CDR2 is SASEGT. Trimming pared 7 bases from V and 1 base from J, leaving 12 bases between. The CDR3 runs to 14 residues. The CDR3 DNA sequence: TGTGCCAGCATGAGGGTTTGGCGCACAGATACGCAGTATTTT. This gives the protein CASMRVWRTDTQYF.

The gene calls are TRBV11-2 and TRBJ2-6, with no clear D. CDR3 length equals 15 residues. Germline values: CDR1 SGHAT, CDR2 FQNNGV. V was clipped by 3 bases and J by 3 bases, with 9 bases between them. The DNA for the CDR3 is TGTGCCAGCAGCTTTGTGGGCTTTGGGGCCAACGTCCTGACTTTC. As protein: CASSFVGFGANVLTF.